This is a list of T cell receptor beta chains from one sample in a study of T cell repertoires in cytomegalovirus infection. TCRdb ran MiXCR on the reads and lists one entry per CDR3 protein. The sample comprises under 120,000 distinct CDR3 sequences, 35% to 50% of which are singletons, and roughly 70% rests with the top ten. No antigen has been assigned to these receptors. Sequenced here: CD8+ T cells from cultured PBMCs, sampled from culture after CMV antigen stimulation. All receptors derive from a human donor in good health (CMV status not recorded). Some clones in this sample may be carry-over from other donors' samples. CDR3s include the opening cysteine and the closing phenylalanine or tryptophan. The D gene is left open where the match is weak. Clone size is given for some rows only: seen once, a few or many times, or a class if the clone is expanded.

d_call: -
clone_size: -
cdr3_length: 14
v_call: TRBV2
j_call: TRBJ1-3
cdr3_aa: CASSEVPDGNTIYF
cdr3_nt: TGTGCCAGCAGTGAGGTCCCGGACGGAAACACCATATATTTT

d_call: TRBD1
clone_size: once
cdr3_length: 13
v_call: TRBV28
j_call: TRBJ2-7
cdr3_aa: CASRPQGQGDQYF
cdr3_nt: TGTGCCAGCAGACCACAGGGACAGGGCGACCAGTACTTC

d_call: -
clone_size: -
cdr3_length: 17
v_call: TRBV4-1
j_call: TRBJ2-5
cdr3_aa: CASSQDEGTVPGETQYF
cdr3_nt: TGCGCCAGCAGCCAAGACGAAGGAACAGTCCCAGGAGAGACCCAGTACTTC

d_call: TRBD1
clone_size: few
cdr3_length: 16
v_call: TRBV6-1
j_call: TRBJ2-1
cdr3_aa: CASSDLGQATYNEQFF
cdr3_nt: TGTGCCAGCAGTGACTTGGGACAGGCCACCTACAATGAGCAGTTCTTC

d_call: -
clone_size: few
cdr3_length: 16
v_call: TRBV19
j_call: TRBJ1-1
cdr3_aa: CASSLLTGSSVTEAFF
cdr3_nt: TGTGCCAGTAGTCTTCTGACTGGGTCGTCGGTCACTGAAGCTTTCTTT

d_call: TRBD1
clone_size: -
cdr3_length: 15
v_call: TRBV27
j_call: TRBJ2-4
cdr3_aa: CASSPPSGQKNIQYF
cdr3_nt: TGTGCCAGCAGTCCCCCCTCGGGACAGAAAAACATTCAGTACTTC

d_call: TRBD2
clone_size: -
cdr3_length: 17
v_call: TRBV2
j_call: TRBJ2-7
cdr3_aa: CASSEIAGGSTFYEQYF
cdr3_nt: TGTGCCAGCAGCGAAATAGCGGGGGGAAGCACCTTCTACGAGCAGTACTTC

d_call: TRBD2
clone_size: -
cdr3_length: 15
v_call: TRBV4-1
j_call: TRBJ2-5
cdr3_aa: CASSHLTGGKETQYF
cdr3_nt: TGCGCCAGCAGCCACTTAACGGGGGGAAAAGAGACCCAGTACTTC

d_call: -
clone_size: -
cdr3_length: 13
v_call: TRBV20-1
j_call: TRBJ1-5
cdr3_aa: CSARMGEGQPQHF
cdr3_nt: TGCAGTGCTAGAATGGGGGAGGGCCAGCCCCAGCATTTT

d_call: TRBD2
clone_size: few
cdr3_length: 16
v_call: TRBV5-6
j_call: TRBJ2-3
cdr3_aa: CASSSRGTRSSDTQYF
cdr3_nt: TGTGCCAGCAGCTCCCGGGGGACTAGGTCTTCTGATACGCAGTATTTT

d_call: TRBD1
clone_size: -
cdr3_length: 15
v_call: TRBV28
j_call: TRBJ2-1
cdr3_aa: CASRFGTVIWNEQFF
cdr3_nt: TGTGCCAGCAGGTTCGGGACAGTAATTTGGAATGAGCAGTTCTTC

d_call: TRBD2
clone_size: -
cdr3_length: 17
v_call: TRBV7-8
j_call: TRBJ2-3
cdr3_aa: CASSSTSSGGLTDTQYF
cdr3_nt: TGTGCCAGCAGCTCGACATCTAGCGGGGGACTCACAGATACGCAGTATTTT

d_call: -
clone_size: many
cdr3_length: 15
v_call: TRBV7-6
j_call: TRBJ2-1
cdr3_aa: CASSPQGYEDNEQFF
cdr3_nt: TGTGCCAGCAGCCCCCAGGGATACGAAGACAATGAGCAGTTCTTC

d_call: -
clone_size: few
cdr3_length: 14
v_call: TRBV12-3/TRBV12-4
j_call: TRBJ2-1
cdr3_aa: CASSFLGVENEQFF
cdr3_nt: TGTGCCAGCAGTTTCCTGGGGGTCGAAAATGAGCAGTTCTTC

d_call: -
clone_size: -
cdr3_length: 14
v_call: TRBV6-5
j_call: TRBJ1-2
cdr3_aa: CASSYRGGDYGYTF
cdr3_nt: TGTGCCAGCAGTTACAGAGGGGGAGACTATGGCTACACCTTC

d_call: TRBD2
clone_size: -
cdr3_length: 15
v_call: TRBV7-8
j_call: TRBJ2-7
cdr3_aa: CASSPRTGGVLEQYF
cdr3_nt: TGTGCCAGCAGCCCTCGGACGGGGGGGGTTCTAGAGCAGTACTTC

d_call: -
clone_size: few
cdr3_length: 12
v_call: TRBV7-9
j_call: TRBJ2-5
cdr3_aa: CASSLRQETQYF
cdr3_nt: TGTGCCAGCAGCTTGCGACAAGAGACCCAGTACTTC

d_call: -
clone_size: few
cdr3_length: 17
v_call: TRBV4-1
j_call: TRBJ2-6
cdr3_aa: CASSPGTIVAGANVLTF
cdr3_nt: TGCGCCAGCAGCCCCGGGACAATAGTCGCTGGGGCCAACGTCCTGACTTTC

d_call: -
clone_size: few
cdr3_length: 17
v_call: TRBV6-1
j_call: TRBJ2-2
cdr3_aa: CASSEARVRGSTGELFF
cdr3_nt: TGTGCCAGCAGTGAAGCGCGTGTCAGAGGGTCCACCGGGGAGCTGTTTTTT

d_call: -
clone_size: few
cdr3_length: 14
v_call: TRBV7-9
j_call: TRBJ2-7
cdr3_aa: CASSPLTGPYEQYF
cdr3_nt: TGTGCCAGCAGCCCCCTGACAGGACCCTACGAGCAGTACTTC

d_call: -
clone_size: few
cdr3_length: 14
v_call: TRBV5-4
j_call: TRBJ1-5
cdr3_aa: CASSLDPGGQPQHF
cdr3_nt: TGTGCCAGCAGCTTGGATCCGGGAGGGCAGCCCCAGCATTTT

d_call: -
clone_size: -
cdr3_length: 15
v_call: TRBV4-1
j_call: TRBJ2-3
cdr3_aa: CASSQDRGASDTQYF
cdr3_nt: TGCGCCAGCAGCCAAGATCGGGGGGCGTCAGATACGCAGTATTTT

d_call: -
clone_size: -
cdr3_length: 16
v_call: TRBV7-2
j_call: TRBJ2-3
cdr3_aa: CASSSGDFLSTDTQYF
cdr3_nt: TGTGCCAGCAGCTCCGGAGATTTCCTAAGCACAGATACGCAGTATTTT

d_call: TRBD1
clone_size: -
cdr3_length: 18
v_call: TRBV7-4
j_call: TRBJ1-5
cdr3_aa: CASSLEAQGAYGDQPQHF
cdr3_nt: TGTGCCAGCAGCTTAGAGGCACAGGGGGCGTACGGCGATCAGCCCCAGCATTTT

d_call: -
clone_size: -
cdr3_length: 16
v_call: TRBV5-1
j_call: TRBJ1-1
cdr3_aa: CASSLGGGARFTEAFF
cdr3_nt: TGCGCCAGCAGCTTGGGGGGGGGGGCTCGGTTCACTGAAGCTTTCTTT

d_call: -
clone_size: -
cdr3_length: 13
v_call: TRBV7-3
j_call: TRBJ1-1
cdr3_aa: CASSLSGSTEAFF
cdr3_nt: TGTGCCAGCAGCTTATCAGGTAGCACTGAAGCTTTCTTT

d_call: -
clone_size: many
cdr3_length: 15
v_call: TRBV7-8
j_call: TRBJ1-5
cdr3_aa: CASSLYGGYNQPQHF
cdr3_nt: TGTGCCAGCAGCTTATACGGCGGATACAATCAGCCCCAGCATTTT

d_call: TRBD1
clone_size: few
cdr3_length: 16
v_call: TRBV4-1
j_call: TRBJ1-2
cdr3_aa: CASSQTPDQGAGGYTF
cdr3_nt: TGCGCCAGCAGCCAAACCCCCGACCAGGGGGCTGGGGGCTACACCTTC

d_call: TRBD1
clone_size: -
cdr3_length: 14
v_call: TRBV7-6
j_call: TRBJ1-2
cdr3_aa: CASSLGGGAGGYTF
cdr3_nt: TGTGCCAGCAGCTTAGGAGGGGGCGCGGGGGGCTACACCTTC

d_call: TRBD1
clone_size: -
cdr3_length: 15
v_call: TRBV19
j_call: TRBJ1-1
cdr3_aa: CASSINRGLNTEAFF
cdr3_nt: TGTGCCAGTAGTATCAACAGGGGGCTGAACACTGAAGCTTTCTTT

d_call: TRBD1
clone_size: few
cdr3_length: 16
v_call: TRBV27
j_call: TRBJ1-1
cdr3_aa: CASSATIGTANTEAFF
cdr3_nt: TGTGCCAGCAGTGCAACCATCGGGACAGCAAACACTGAAGCTTTCTTT

d_call: -
clone_size: -
cdr3_length: 12
v_call: TRBV11-1
j_call: TRBJ2-7
cdr3_aa: CASSPPPGEQYF
cdr3_nt: TGTGCCAGCAGCCCCCCACCCGGCGAGCAGTACTTC

d_call: TRBD2
clone_size: -
cdr3_length: 15
v_call: TRBV29-1
j_call: TRBJ2-1
cdr3_aa: CSVGGSGSSYNEQFF
cdr3_nt: TGCAGCGTTGGGGGAAGCGGGAGCTCCTACAATGAGCAGTTCTTC

d_call: -
clone_size: once
cdr3_length: 15
v_call: TRBV11-2
j_call: TRBJ2-5
cdr3_aa: CASSLRQRQQETQYF
cdr3_nt: TGTGCCAGCAGCCTTCGACAGCGACAACAAGAGACCCAGTACTTC

d_call: -
clone_size: once
cdr3_length: 14
v_call: TRBV2
j_call: TRBJ1-2
cdr3_aa: CACSESSAGYGYTF
cdr3_nt: TGTGCCTGCAGTGAAAGTTCGGCGGGCTATGGCTACACCTTC

d_call: TRBD1
clone_size: -
cdr3_length: 15
v_call: TRBV2
j_call: TRBJ2-1
cdr3_aa: CASSGVDRGYNEQFF
cdr3_nt: TGTGCCAGCAGTGGGGTGGACAGGGGCTACAATGAGCAGTTCTTC

d_call: TRBD2
clone_size: -
cdr3_length: 16
v_call: TRBV12-3/TRBV12-4
j_call: TRBJ2-5
cdr3_aa: CASSYASGGPQETQYF
cdr3_nt: TGTGCCAGCAGCTATGCTAGCGGGGGGCCCCAAGAGACCCAGTACTTC

d_call: TRBD1
clone_size: -
cdr3_length: 17
v_call: TRBV7-6
j_call: TRBJ2-3
cdr3_aa: CASSLAGGTGHTDTQYF
cdr3_nt: TGTGCCAGCAGCTTAGCTGGGGGGACAGGACACACAGATACGCAGTATTTT

d_call: TRBD2
clone_size: -
cdr3_length: 18
v_call: TRBV11-2
j_call: TRBJ2-5
cdr3_aa: CASSLDRSGGALAKTQYF
cdr3_nt: TGTGCCAGCAGCTTAGATCGGAGCGGGGGGGCCCTAGCGAAGACCCAGTACTTC

d_call: TRBD2
clone_size: few
cdr3_length: 16
v_call: TRBV27
j_call: TRBJ2-3
cdr3_aa: CASSPRGGGAPDTQYF
cdr3_nt: TGTGCCAGCAGCCCCAGGGGCGGGGGGGCCCCAGATACGCAGTATTTT

d_call: -
clone_size: few
cdr3_length: 12
v_call: TRBV19
j_call: TRBJ1-1
cdr3_aa: CASSITDTEAFF
cdr3_nt: TGTGCCAGTAGTATAACGGACACTGAAGCTTTCTTT

d_call: -
clone_size: -
cdr3_length: 13
v_call: TRBV7-6
j_call: TRBJ2-7
cdr3_aa: CASSRGPAYEQYF
cdr3_nt: TGTGCCAGCAGTCGCGGACCTGCCTACGAGCAGTACTTC

d_call: -
clone_size: -
cdr3_length: 14
v_call: TRBV9
j_call: TRBJ2-7
cdr3_aa: CASSQTLVRSEQYF
cdr3_nt: TGTGCCAGCAGCCAAACCCTCGTCAGGAGCGAGCAGTACTTC

d_call: TRBD1
clone_size: -
cdr3_length: 13
v_call: TRBV27
j_call: TRBJ2-5
cdr3_aa: CASAAGTGQTQYF
cdr3_nt: TGTGCCAGCGCCGCCGGGACAGGGCAGACCCAGTACTTC

d_call: TRBD1
clone_size: few
cdr3_length: 15
v_call: TRBV28
j_call: TRBJ1-2
cdr3_aa: CASSIPTGDFYGYTF
cdr3_nt: TGTGCCAGCAGTATCCCGACAGGGGACTTCTATGGCTACACCTTC

d_call: -
clone_size: few
cdr3_length: 13
v_call: TRBV7-2
j_call: TRBJ2-3
cdr3_aa: CASSLVGADTQYF
cdr3_nt: TGTGCCAGCAGCTTAGTTGGGGCAGATACGCAGTATTTT

d_call: -
clone_size: few
cdr3_length: 14
v_call: TRBV20-1
j_call: TRBJ1-1
cdr3_aa: CSATQTVMNTEAFF
cdr3_nt: TGCAGTGCCACTCAGACAGTAATGAACACTGAAGCTTTCTTT

d_call: -
clone_size: -
cdr3_length: 16
v_call: TRBV2
j_call: TRBJ1-1
cdr3_aa: CASNAPGIQGWTEAFF
cdr3_nt: TGTGCCAGCAACGCCCCGGGGATACAGGGTTGGACTGAAGCTTTCTTT

d_call: TRBD1
clone_size: few
cdr3_length: 15
v_call: TRBV20-1
j_call: TRBJ2-4
cdr3_aa: CSARALETGGYIQYF
cdr3_nt: TGCAGTGCTAGAGCACTTGAGACAGGGGGGTACATTCAGTACTTC

d_call: TRBD2
clone_size: -
cdr3_length: 15
v_call: TRBV7-9
j_call: TRBJ2-3
cdr3_aa: CATGEAGGPTDTQYF
cdr3_nt: TGTGCCACCGGTGAAGCGGGGGGGCCGACAGATACGCAGTATTTT

d_call: TRBD1
clone_size: -
cdr3_length: 20
v_call: TRBV19
j_call: TRBJ2-2
cdr3_aa: CASITIHSDRASLNTGELFF
cdr3_nt: TGTGCCAGTATCACTATTCACTCGGACAGGGCCTCGCTGAACACCGGGGAGCTGTTTTTT

d_call: -
clone_size: many
cdr3_length: 13
v_call: TRBV19
j_call: TRBJ2-7
cdr3_aa: CASSPTPYYEQYF
cdr3_nt: TGTGCCAGCTCTCCGACACCTTACTACGAGCAGTACTTC

d_call: -
clone_size: -
cdr3_length: 12
v_call: TRBV12-3/TRBV12-4
j_call: TRBJ1-1
cdr3_aa: CASSFGRSEAFF
cdr3_nt: TGTGCCAGCAGTTTTGGTAGGTCTGAAGCTTTCTTT

d_call: TRBD1
clone_size: few
cdr3_length: 14
v_call: TRBV12-3/TRBV12-4
j_call: TRBJ2-7
cdr3_aa: CASSGTAPPYEQYF
cdr3_nt: TGTGCCAGCAGTGGGACAGCTCCACCGTACGAGCAGTACTTC